This TCR beta chain was recorded in a study of blood T cell repertoires in COVID-19. Study as a whole: COVID-19 samples, acute and convalescent, were from the United States, Italy and Spain. Sources were T cells, B-cell-depleted T cells, or PBMCs; the material itself was cDNA or gDNA.

This CDR3 is 13 amino acids long. V was pared by 1 base and J by 3 bases, with 7 bases between. Germline V CDR1 and CDR2: SGHAT, FQNNGV. Authors' analysis steps: Reference gene primers were amplified, and this amplification served to estimate nucleated cell counts. Sequenced by immunoSEQ multiplex PCR; TCRdb stores in-frame clones only, minus some. From that table come the V and J calls and clone size; the DNA was used to work out D and trimming. The table lists roughly 160,000 clones, about 85% of them singletons. This clone was detected a few times. The chain employs TRBV11-2 and TRBJ2-7, with D maybe TRBD2 (5 bases). This TCR derives from a man in his sixties with acute or convalescent COVID-19. Sequencing was done on a sample of peripheral blood. Written as DNA, the CDR3 is TGTGCCAGCAGCTTAGTAAGCGGCTACGAGCAGTACTTC. Translation gives CASSLVSGYEQYF.